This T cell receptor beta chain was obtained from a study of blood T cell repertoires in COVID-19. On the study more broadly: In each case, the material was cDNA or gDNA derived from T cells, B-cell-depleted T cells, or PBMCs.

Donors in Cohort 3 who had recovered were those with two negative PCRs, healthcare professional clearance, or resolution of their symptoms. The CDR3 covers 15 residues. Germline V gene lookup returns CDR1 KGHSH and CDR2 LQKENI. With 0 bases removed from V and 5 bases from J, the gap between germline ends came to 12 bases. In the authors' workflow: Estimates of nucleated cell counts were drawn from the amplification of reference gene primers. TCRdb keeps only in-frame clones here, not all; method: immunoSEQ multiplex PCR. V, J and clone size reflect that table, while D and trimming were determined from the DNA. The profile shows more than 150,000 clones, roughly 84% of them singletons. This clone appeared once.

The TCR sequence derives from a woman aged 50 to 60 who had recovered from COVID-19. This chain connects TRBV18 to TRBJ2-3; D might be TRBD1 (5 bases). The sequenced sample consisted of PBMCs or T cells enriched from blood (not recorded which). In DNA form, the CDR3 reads TGTGCCAGCTCACCACCAGGTCTAAGGGGAGATACGCAGTATTTT. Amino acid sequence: CASSPPGLRGDTQYF.